This T cell receptor beta chain was sequenced during a study of early stage breast cancer tumors. The CDR3 covers 15 residues. Germline V lookup: CDR1 MNHEY, CDR2 SVGAGI. V trimming: 0 bases; J trimming: 2 bases; junction bases outside the gene matches: 2. Some clones are missing from TCRdb's copy, which holds only in-frame ones; the method was immunoSEQ multiplex PCR. The table lists several thousand clones, over 60% of them singletons, with less than 9% in the top ten. The receptor's source is a person in their fifties with breast cancer. Sample: breast tumor tissue. The chain is built from TRBV6-5 and TRBJ2-7; 9 nucleotides match TRBD2. This chain's CDR3 is CASSYSRLAAYEQYF. Here the CDR3 DNA reads TGTGCCAGCAGTTACTCGAGACTAGCGGCCTACGAGCAGTACTTC.